These 22 T cell receptor beta chains originate from one sample sequenced in a study of T cell changes during pregnancy in multiple sclerosis. The data were produced by immunoSEQ multiplex PCR, yet TCRdb's version contains in-frame clones alone and is incomplete. This sample has about 59,000 clones; roughly 93% occur once, and the top ten carry approximately 1.2%. Sequencing used peripheral blood, obtained in the second trimester of pregnancy. The receptors come from a female donor with multiple sclerosis, enrolled in a pregnancy study.

The chain employs TRBV6-5 and TRBJ1-5; 10 bases agree with TRBD1. This CDR3 has 15 amino acids. The V gene end was trimmed by 2 bases and the J gene end by 2 bases; junction bases not matched to a gene: 0. The germline gives CDR1 MNHEY, CDR2 SVGAGI. This CDR3 reads CASSYGQGGNQPQHF. In DNA, the CDR3 is TGTGCCAGCAGTTACGGACAGGGGGGCAATCAGCCCCAGCATTTT.

The genes are TRBV11-2 and TRBJ1-1; no clear D gene. V was pared by 0 bases and J by 4 bases, with 9 bases between. Germline assignment: CDR1 SGHAT and CDR2 FQNNGV. The length of the CDR3 is 14 residues. In nucleotides, the CDR3 is TGTGCCAGCAGCTTAGATCAGCAGCGCACTGAAGCTTTCTTT. It codes for CASSLDQQRTEAFF.

This clone was seen more than once but under ten times. The chain links TRBV6-5 to TRBJ1-5; D might be TRBD1 (6 bases). The CDR3 has 14 amino acids. Germline V CDR1 and CDR2: MNHEY, SVGAGI. Trimming removed 2 bases at V and 4 bases at J, with 9 bases between. The CDR3 nucleotides are TGTGCCAGCAGTTACGGACAGCTAAATCAGCCCCAGCATTTT. Protein: CASSYGQLNQPQHF.

The J gene is TRBJ1-6, the V gene TRBV2, with 7 bases that match TRBD1. J gave up 8 bases and V 9 bases, and 10 bases lay outside the gene matches. The CDR3 length is 14 residues. The germline gives CDR1 SNHLY, CDR2 FYNNEI. DNA for the CDR3: TGTGCCAGGGCCCCGGGACAGCCGGATTCACCCCTCCACTTT. It yields the protein CARAPGQPDSPLHF.

The chain couples TRBV5-8 to TRBJ2-2; D gene uncertain. Trimming took off 4 bases at V and 1 base at J, with 11 bases between the two ends. Germline CDR1 reads SGHTS; CDR2 reads YDEGEE. The CDR3 consists of 15 residues. CDR3: CASSPLMRNTGELFF. The DNA of the CDR3 is TGTGCCAGCAGCCCCCTGATGAGGAACACCGGGGAGCTGTTTTTT.

V gene TRBV7-3 combines with J gene TRBJ2-1; 9 nucleotides line up with TRBD2. After removal of 2 bases from V and 8 bases from J, the junction contained 4 bases not matched to a gene. The CDR3 is 14 residues long. Germline V CDR1 and CDR2: SGHTA, FQGTGA. CDR3 DNA: TGTGCCAGCAGCTTACTAGCGGGGCTGGATGAGCAGTTCTTC. Protein sequence: CASSLLAGLDEQFF.

This chain links TRBV7-8 with TRBJ1-1; D gene unclear. This CDR3 is built from 15 residues. The germline gives CDR1 SGHVS, CDR2 FQNEAQ. Trimming pared 5 bases from V and 8 bases from J, leaving 21 bases between. In DNA form, the CDR3 reads TGTGCCAGCAGCCGCCTCTCTCGTGGAGGCCTGGAAGCTTTCTTT. As protein: CASSRLSRGGLEAFF.

V and J are TRBV11-1 and TRBJ2-3, with 8 bases matching TRBD2. The CDR3 is 16 amino acids. Germline V gene data show CDR1 as SGHAT and CDR2 as FQDESV (reference sequence). The V segment lost 5 bases and the J segment 2 bases; nucleotides outside the gene matches: 9. CDR3 protein: CASSLLERGNTDTQYF. The CDR3 nucleotides are TGTGCCAGCAGCCTCCTGGAGCGGGGGAACACAGATACGCAGTATTTT.

The chain uses TRBV5-1 and TRBJ1-3; 9 bases line up with TRBD1. This CDR3 is built from 15 residues. Germline V lookup: CDR1 SGHRS, CDR2 YFSETQ. V dropped 4 bases and J dropped 4; count of bases not matched to a gene: 6. CDR3: CASSPDRGFGNTIYF. CDR3 sequence (DNA): TGCGCCAGCAGCCCAGACAGGGGGTTCGGAAACACCATATATTTT.

The J gene is TRBJ1-1, the V gene TRBV4-1; perhaps TRBD1 as D (5 bases). V was shortened by 0 bases and J by 8 bases, with 16 bases between the two germline ends. In germline, CDR1 is MGHRA, CDR2 YSYEKL. This CDR3 has 15 residues. The CDR3 sequence is CASSQDFRAGMEAFF. The CDR3 bases are TGCGCCAGCAGCCAAGATTTTCGAGCAGGGATGGAAGCTTTCTTT.

The V and J genes are TRBV9 and TRBJ2-7; D is possibly TRBD2 (6 bases). V lost 2 bases, J lost 5 bases, and 11 bases lay in between. The length of the CDR3 is 13 residues. Germline assignment: CDR1 SGDLS and CDR2 YYNGEE. This CDR3 is CASSVGGQNEQYF. CDR3 coding DNA: TGTGCCAGCAGCGTGGGAGGTCAGAACGAGCAGTACTTC.

The chain links TRBV5-4 to TRBJ1-1; D not resolved. Germline CDR1 reads SGHNT; CDR2 reads YYREEE (reference sequence). The V end lost 2 bases, the J end lost 3 bases, and 11 bases lay between the germline ends. This CDR3 region has 14 residues. CDR3 nucleotide sequence: TGTGCCAGCAGCTTTTATGAGGGCTACACTGAAGCTTTCTTT. It codes for CASSFYEGYTEAFF. Supplemented by reference TRBV5-4 and TRBJ1-1, the full variable domain reads ETGVTQSPTHLIKTRGQQVTLRCSSQSGHNTVSWYQQALGQGPQFIFQYYREEENGRGNFPPRFSGLQFPNYSSELNVNALELDDSALYLCASSFYEGYTEAFFGQGTRLTVV.

This clone was observed a single time. This chain connects TRBV11-2 to TRBJ1-2; TRBD1 matches at 8 bases. V dropped 0 bases and J dropped 6; count of bases not matched to a gene: 9. The CDR3 has 16 residues. Germline V gene data show CDR1 as SGHAT and CDR2 as FQNNGV. In DNA, the CDR3 is TGTGCCAGCAGCTTAGATTTCACAGGGGGAAAGAATGGCTACACCTTC. Its translation: CASSLDFTGGKNGYTF.

The chain uses TRBV2 and TRBJ2-7, with TRBD1 matching 9 bases. With 5 bases clipped from V and 7 bases from J, the junction kept 3 bases outside the gene matches. CDR3 length equals 12 residues. Germline CDR1 reads SNHLY; CDR2 reads FYNNEI. CDR3 sequence (DNA): TGTGCCAGCAGTTCTGGGACAGGGGAGCAGTACTTC. Residues: CASSSGTGEQYF.

V usage is TRBV2 and J usage is TRBJ2-7, with 9 bases aligning to TRBD1. Germline V gene lookup returns CDR1 SNHLY and CDR2 FYNNEI. The CDR3 extends over 14 amino acids. The V and J ends lost 7 bases and 6 bases, in that order; junction bases with no gene match: 10. The CDR3 reads CASKRDRELGEQYF. Written as DNA, the CDR3 is TGTGCCAGCAAGCGGGACAGGGAGTTGGGCGAGCAGTACTTC.

This rearrangement joins TRBV30 to TRBJ1-4, with TRBD1 identical over 9 bases. This CDR3 has 15 residues. J was trimmed by 8 bases and V by 3 bases; bases with no gene match: 10. Germline CDR1 GTSNPN, CDR2 SVGIG (reference sequence). The CDR3 spells CAWREPGQGNEKLFF. The CDR3 DNA is TGTGCCTGGAGGGAACCGGGACAGGGAAACGAAAAACTGTTTTTT.

The V and J genes are TRBV30 and TRBJ1-6; 7 bases match TRBD1. The CDR3 extends over 14 amino acids. J gave up 5 bases and V 4 bases, and 5 bases lay outside the gene matches. Germline V lookup: CDR1 GTSNPN, CDR2 SVGIG (reference sequence). The CDR3 loop is CAWKITGDNSPLHF. The CDR3 DNA is TGTGCCTGGAAAATCACAGGGGATAATTCACCCCTCCACTTT.

V is TRBV6-5 and J is TRBJ1-4; 7 nucleotides match TRBD1. J was trimmed by 7 bases and V by 2 bases; bases with no gene match: 4. The CDR3 runs 14 residues. Germline V CDR1 and CDR2: MNHEY, SVGAGI. As DNA, the CDR3 is TGTGCCAGCAGTTACGGGACAGTGAGTGAAAAACTGTTTTTT. This gives the protein CASSYGTVSEKLFF.

The chain joins TRBV29-1 to TRBJ2-1; TRBD2 agrees at 13 bases. V shed 3 bases and J 2 bases; nucleotides not matched to a gene: 7. Germline V gives CDR1 SQVTM, CDR2 ANQGSEA. CDR3 length: 17 residues. The CDR3 bases are TGCAGCGTTGAGGGGGGACTAGCGGGGTTGGCCTACAATGAGCAGTTCTTC. Its translation: CSVEGGLAGLAYNEQFF.

The chain combines TRBV2 with TRBJ1-2; D is unclear. V was trimmed by 1 base and J by 10 bases, leaving 13 bases between them. There are 13 residues in the CDR3. Germline V CDR1 and CDR2: SNHLY, FYNNEI. CDR3 amino acids: CASSEVAGLYYTF. The DNA of the CDR3 is TGTGCCAGCAGTGAAGTGGCAGGACTATACTACACCTTC.

This rearrangement joins TRBV27 to TRBJ1-2, with D possibly TRBD1 on 6 matching bases. V was clipped by 4 bases and J by 5 bases, with 17 bases between them. Germline CDR1 reads MNHEY; CDR2 reads SMNVEV (reference sequence). CDR3 length: 15 amino acids. CDR3 protein: CASSSTGRRGYGYTF. The CDR3, as DNA: TGTGCCAGCAGTTCCACAGGGAGAAGAGGGTATGGCTACACCTTC.

The chain carries TRBV21-1 and TRBJ2-2; TRBD1, the table's D call, lacks a check against the DNA. TRBV21-1 has pseudogene status. The CDR3 is 15 residues long. This CDR3 is CASSERVRGTGELFF. The DNA for the CDR3 is TGTGCCAGCAGCGAAAGGGTTAGGGGCACCGGGGAGCTGTTTTTT.